What follows describes a single T cell receptor (beta chain). TCRdb's copy holds only in-frame clones and misses some; the assay was immunoSEQ multiplex PCR. The sample lists about 210,000 clones, roughly 89% occurring once. This sample stems from a study of blood T cell repertoires in COVID-19. Study information: Spain, Italy and the United States supplied samples that represented acute and convalescent COVID-19.

Participant age was about 18 to 89 years, and participants resided in 25 or so US areas. Participant-reported clinical history was the basis for cohort assignment. The sequence came from a young man with acute COVID-19. Sequencing used PBMCs or T cells enriched from blood (not recorded which).

CDR3 sequence (DNA): TGTGCCAGCAGCGCCCGACAGGGTGGCACAGATACGCAGTATTTT. The encoded protein is CASSARQGGTDTQYF. The chain recombines TRBV13 with TRBJ2-3, with 7 bases matching TRBD1. The CDR3 is made up of 15 amino acids. CDR1 and CDR2 from the germline V gene are PRHDT and FYEKMQ (reference sequence). J gave up 1 base and V 5 bases, and 6 bases lay outside the gene matches. The complete variable domain, with remaining parts taken from reference TRBV13 and TRBJ2-3, reads AAGVIQSPRHLIKEKRETATLKCYPIPRHDTVYWYQQGPGQDPQFLISFYEKMQSDKGSIPDRFSAQQFSDYHSELNMSSLELGDSALYFCASSARQGGTDTQYFGPGTRLTVL.